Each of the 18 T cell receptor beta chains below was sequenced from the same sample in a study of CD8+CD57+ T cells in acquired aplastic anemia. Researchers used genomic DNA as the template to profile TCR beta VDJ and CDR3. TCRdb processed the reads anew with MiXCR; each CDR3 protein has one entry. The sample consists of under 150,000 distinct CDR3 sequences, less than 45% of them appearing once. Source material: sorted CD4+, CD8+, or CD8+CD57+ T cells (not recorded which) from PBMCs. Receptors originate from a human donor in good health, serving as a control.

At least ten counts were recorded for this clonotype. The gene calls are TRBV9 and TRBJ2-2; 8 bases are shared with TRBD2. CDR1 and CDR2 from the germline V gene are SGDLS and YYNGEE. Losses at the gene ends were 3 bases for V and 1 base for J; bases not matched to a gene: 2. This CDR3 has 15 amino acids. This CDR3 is CASSALAVNTGELFF. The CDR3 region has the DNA TGTGCCAGCAGCGCACTAGCGGTGAACACCGGGGAGCTGTTTTTT.

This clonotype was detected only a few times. CDR3 sequence (DNA): TGTGCCAGCCCCCAGGAAAACACTGAAGCTTTCTTT. Encoded protein: CASPQENTEAFF. This chain links TRBV12-3 or TRBV12-4 with TRBJ1-1; no firm D call. V lost 8 bases and J lost 2, with 9 bases in between. The CDR3 length is 12 residues.

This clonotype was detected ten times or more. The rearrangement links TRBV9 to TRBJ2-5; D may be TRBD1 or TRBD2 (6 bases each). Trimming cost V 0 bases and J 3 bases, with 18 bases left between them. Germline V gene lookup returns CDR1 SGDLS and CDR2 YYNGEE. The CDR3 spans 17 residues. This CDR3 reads CASSVGVRGRGEETQYF. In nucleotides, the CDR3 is TGTGCCAGCAGCGTAGGAGTTCGGGGGCGGGGAGAAGAGACCCAGTACTTC.

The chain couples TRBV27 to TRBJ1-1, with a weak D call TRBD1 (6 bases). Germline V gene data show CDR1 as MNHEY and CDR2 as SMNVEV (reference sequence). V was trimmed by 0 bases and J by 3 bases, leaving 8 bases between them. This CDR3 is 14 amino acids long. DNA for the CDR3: TGTGCCAGCAGTTTATCGAACAGGGACACTGAAGCTTTCTTT. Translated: CASSLSNRDTEAFF.

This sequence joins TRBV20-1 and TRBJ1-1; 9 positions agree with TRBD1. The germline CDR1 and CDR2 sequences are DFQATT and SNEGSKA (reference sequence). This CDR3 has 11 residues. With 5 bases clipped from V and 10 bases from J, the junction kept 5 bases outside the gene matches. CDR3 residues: CSALPGQGAFF. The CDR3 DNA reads TGCAGTGCTCTCCCGGGACAGGGAGCTTTCTTT.

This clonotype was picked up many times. The CDR3 coding sequence is TGTGCCAGCAGCGTAGCCCCCAACACAGATACGCAGTATTTT. Residues: CASSVAPNTDTQYF. The chain has TRBV9 and TRBJ2-3; no definite D call. The CDR3 consists of 14 residues. Germline V gene data show CDR1 as SGDLS and CDR2 as YYNGEE. Trimming removed 0 bases from V and 2 bases from J, with 7 bases in between.

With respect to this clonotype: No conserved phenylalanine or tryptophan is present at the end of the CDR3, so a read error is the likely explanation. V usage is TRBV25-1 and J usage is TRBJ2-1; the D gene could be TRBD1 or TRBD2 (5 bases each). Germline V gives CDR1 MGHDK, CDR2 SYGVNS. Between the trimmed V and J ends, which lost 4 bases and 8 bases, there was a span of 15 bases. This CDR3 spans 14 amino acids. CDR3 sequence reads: CASSASQGPHEQFL. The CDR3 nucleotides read TGTGCCAGCAGTGCTAGCCAGGGACCCCATGAGCAGTTCCTC.

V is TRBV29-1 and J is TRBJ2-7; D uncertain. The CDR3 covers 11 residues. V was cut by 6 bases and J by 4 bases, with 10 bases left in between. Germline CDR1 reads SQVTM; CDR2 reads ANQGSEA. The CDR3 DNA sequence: TGCAGCGTGAGGTGGGGTTACGAGCAGTACTTC. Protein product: CSVRWGYEQYF.

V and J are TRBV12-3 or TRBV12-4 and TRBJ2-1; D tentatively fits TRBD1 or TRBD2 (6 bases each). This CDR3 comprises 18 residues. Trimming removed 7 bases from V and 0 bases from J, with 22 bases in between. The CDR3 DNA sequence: TGTGCCAGCATTCCGATTTTAGGGGGAGGTGGCTCCTACAATGAGCAGTTCTTC. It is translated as CASIPILGGGGSYNEQFF.

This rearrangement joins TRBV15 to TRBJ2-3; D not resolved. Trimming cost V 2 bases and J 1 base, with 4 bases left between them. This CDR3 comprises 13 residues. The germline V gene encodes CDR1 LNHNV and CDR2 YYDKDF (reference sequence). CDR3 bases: TGTGCCACCAGCAGAACCGGCACAGATACGCAGTATTTT. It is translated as CATSRTGTDTQYF.

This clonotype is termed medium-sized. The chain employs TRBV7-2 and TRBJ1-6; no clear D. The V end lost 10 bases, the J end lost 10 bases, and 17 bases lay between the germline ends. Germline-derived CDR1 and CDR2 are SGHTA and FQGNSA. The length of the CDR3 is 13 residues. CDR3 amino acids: CAISRGDGSPLHF. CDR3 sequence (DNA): TGTGCCATCAGTCGAGGAGACGGCTCACCCCTCCACTTT.

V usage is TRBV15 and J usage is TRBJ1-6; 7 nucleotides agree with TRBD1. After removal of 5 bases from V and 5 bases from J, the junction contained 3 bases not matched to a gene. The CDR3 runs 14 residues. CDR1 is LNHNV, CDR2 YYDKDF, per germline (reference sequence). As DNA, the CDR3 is TGTGCCACCAGCCTTGACAGGGATAATTCACCCCTCCACTTT. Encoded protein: CATSLDRDNSPLHF.

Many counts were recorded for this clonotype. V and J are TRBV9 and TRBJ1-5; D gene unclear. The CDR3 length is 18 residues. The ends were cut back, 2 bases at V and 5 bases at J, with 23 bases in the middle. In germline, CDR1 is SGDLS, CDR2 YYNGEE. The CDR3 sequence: CASSVYLGGLAGDQPQHF. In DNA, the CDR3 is TGTGCCAGCAGCGTTTACCTGGGAGGCTTAGCGGGCGATCAGCCCCAGCATTTT.

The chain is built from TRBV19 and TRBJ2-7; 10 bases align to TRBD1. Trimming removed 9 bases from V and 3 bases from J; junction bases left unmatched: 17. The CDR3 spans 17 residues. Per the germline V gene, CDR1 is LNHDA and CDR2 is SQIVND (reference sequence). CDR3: CASSRRDRGSSDYEQYF. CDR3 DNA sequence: TGTGCCAGCAGCCGGCGGGACAGGGGCTCCAGCGACTACGAGCAGTACTTC.

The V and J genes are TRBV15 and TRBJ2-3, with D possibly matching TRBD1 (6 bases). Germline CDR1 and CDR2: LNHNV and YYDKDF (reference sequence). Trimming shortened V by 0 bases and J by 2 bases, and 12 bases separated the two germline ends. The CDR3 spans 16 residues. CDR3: CATSRDWGRVTDTQYF. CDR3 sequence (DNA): TGTGCCACCAGCAGAGATTGGGGGCGGGTCACAGATACGCAGTATTTT.

This chain's CDR3 is CSVGGAGGNYGYTF. The CDR3 DNA reads as TGCAGCGTTGGGGGAGCGGGGGGAAACTATGGCTACACCTTC. V and J are TRBV29-1 and TRBJ1-2; weak D call: TRBD1 (5 bases). This CDR3 has 14 residues. CDR1 is SQVTM, CDR2 ANQGSEA, per germline. V was pared by 4 bases and J by 2 bases, with 14 bases between.

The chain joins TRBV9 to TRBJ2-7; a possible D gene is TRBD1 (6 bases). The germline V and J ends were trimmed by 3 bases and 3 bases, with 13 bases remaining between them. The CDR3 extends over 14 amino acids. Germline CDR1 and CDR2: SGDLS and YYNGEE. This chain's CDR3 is CASSEDGTSYEQYF. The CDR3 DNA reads TGTGCCAGCAGCGAGGACGGGACAAGCTACGAGCAGTACTTC.

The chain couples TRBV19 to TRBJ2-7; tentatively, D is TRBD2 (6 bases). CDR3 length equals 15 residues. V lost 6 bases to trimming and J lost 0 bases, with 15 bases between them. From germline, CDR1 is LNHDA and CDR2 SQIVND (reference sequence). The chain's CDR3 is CASRAGSPSSYEQYF. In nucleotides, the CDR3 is TGTGCCAGTAGGGCCGGGAGTCCGAGCTCCTACGAGCAGTACTTC.